This T cell receptor beta chain was recorded in a study of shared clonotypes between healthy human individuals. Whole-study context: Per-donor plates numbered three CD4 naive, three CD4 memory, two CD8 naive and one CD8 memory.

The repertoire was sequenced with immunoSEQ multiplex PCR; TCRdb's copy has only in-frame clones and lacks some. In the table there are roughly 1,600,000 clones, around 98.5% of which are singletons. The CDR3 has 12 residues. CDR1 and CDR2 from the germline V gene are LNHDA and SQIVND (reference sequence). Trimming pared 7 bases from V and 7 bases from J, leaving 11 bases between. Study-wide results and caveats: Among the subsets, naive ones generally showed larger estimated richness than memory ones. Though the depth was large, rarefaction showed that sorted-subset sequencing was incomplete. It was anticipated that sequencing depth would influence how many clonotypes donors shared.

To note about this clone: What it binds is not known.

V gene TRBV19 combines with J gene TRBJ1-5; no clear D. Sequencing was carried out using naive CD4+ T cells sorted from blood. Subset defined: CD45RA+ positively selected. This receptor was identified in a man aged 30 to 45 in good health. The CDR3 nucleotides are TGTGCCAGTACCTCGGCGAACCAGCCCCAGCATTTT. Amino acid sequence: CASTSANQPQHF.